This T cell receptor beta chain originates from a study of blood T cell repertoires in COVID-19 (TCRdb year 2020). About the full investigation: Samples from collaborators originated in the United States, Italy and Spain and spanned both the acute and convalescent phases of COVID-19. The prospective study material was composed of cDNA or gDNA derived from T cells, B-cell-depleted T cells, or PBMCs. Deeply sampled blood TCRbeta repertoires from subjects exposed to, actively infected with, or recovered from COVID-19 were included in the dataset. The repertoires were released in a freely available public database meant as a resource for research on the immune response to SARS-CoV-2. The samples were drawn from the first 160 participants of the ongoing ImmuneRACE study and from about 1,200 subjects provided by 6 global collaborators. A de-identified subject ID, COVID-19 status, age in years and sex were almost always included in the sample metadata. Where HLA class I and class II types were available, the types were taken from metadata supplied by the sample provider, not from assay-based typing.

Taken from the germline V gene, the CDR1 and CDR2 loops are SGDLS and YYNGEE. V is reduced by 0 bases and J by 6 bases, leaving a spacing of 18 bases between them. Measured from the cysteine to the phenylalanine, the CDR3 is 16 residues long. Only CDR3 DNA is held: 48 bases, read in frame from base 1. About this clone itself: No antigen is known for it. No per-base quality is available; no much larger clone lies one base away.

Collaborating institutions collected whole blood in K2EDTA tubes following their own protocols. For TCRbeta analysis, collaborators shipped samples as frozen whole blood, isolated PBMCs, or DNA extracted from either of those sample types. The paper as a whole reports these results and caveats: Clinical and demographic metadata were provided uncurated, with the amount varying by source and participant.

TCRbeta CDR3 regions were amplified from genomic DNA by means of the immunoSEQ Assay, a bias-controlled multiplex PCR. The original methods were these. Within the assay, amplification of reference gene primers was used to estimate how many nucleated cells each sample contained. To quantify the absolute abundance of each unique TCRbeta CDR3 rearrangement, sequence reads were collapsed and filtered. For each sample, productive Simpson clonality was calculated by taking the square root of Simpson's diversity index across productive rearrangements. TCRdb carries this immuneACCESS record with in-frame sequences only. Its versions omit some clonotypes, under half of them owing to an unresolved V gene in the studies checked, with the rest unexplained. V and J calls and clone size come straight from that table; D and trimming were deduced from the DNA. This sample comprises about 250,000 clones, 70% to 90% of them detected only once. Roughly 3% of the sample is held by the ten biggest clonotypes.

This receptor was identified in a man aged 18-30 years with active or convalescent COVID-19. The chain uses TRBV9 and TRBJ2-5, with TRBD2 perhaps the D gene, on 7 matching bases. The source material was peripheral blood. The CDR3 corresponds to CASSVEVTGGVQTQYF. The DNA is TGTGCCAGCAGCGTAGAGGTTACGGGGGGCGTCCAGACCCAGTACTTC.